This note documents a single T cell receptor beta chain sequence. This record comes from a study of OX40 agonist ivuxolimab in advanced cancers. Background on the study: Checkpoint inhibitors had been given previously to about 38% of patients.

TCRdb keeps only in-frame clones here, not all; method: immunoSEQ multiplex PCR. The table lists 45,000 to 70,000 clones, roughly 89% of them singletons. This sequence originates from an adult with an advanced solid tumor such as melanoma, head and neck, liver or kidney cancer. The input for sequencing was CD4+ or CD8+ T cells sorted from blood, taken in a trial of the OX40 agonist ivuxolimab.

The CDR3 DNA sequence: TGTGCCACCGGACCTCTCGGGAGCTGGGAGACCCAGTACTTC. This codes for CATGPLGSWETQYF. This chain connects TRBV6-1 to TRBJ2-5; D is perhaps TRBD2 (6 bases). Germline CDR1 and CDR2: MNHNS and SASEGT. CDR3 length: 14 amino acids. V was pared by 10 bases and J by 5 bases, with 20 bases between.